Following are 13 T cell receptor beta chains from one sample sequenced in a study of OX40 agonist ivuxolimab in advanced cancers. Data came from immunoSEQ multiplex PCR; TCRdb stores just in-frame clones and leaves some out. Among about 16,000 clones, 65% to 90% were seen once, and the ten largest hold under 5%. The sequences come from CD4+ or CD8+ T cells sorted from blood, collected in a trial of the OX40 agonist ivuxolimab. These receptors all stem from an adult with an advanced solid tumor such as melanoma, head and neck, liver or kidney cancer.

This chain links TRBV9 with TRBJ1-6; D ambiguous. CDR3 length: 15 residues. Germline CDR1 and CDR2: SGDLS and YYNGEE. The V gene lost 0 bases and the J gene lost 0 bases, with 4 bases spanning the gap. CDR3 protein: CASSVVDSYNSPLHF. In DNA form, the CDR3 reads TGTGCCAGCAGCGTAGTGGACTCCTATAATTCACCCCTCCACTTT. The whole variable domain, filled in from reference TRBV9 and TRBJ1-6, reads DSGVTQTPKHLITATGQRVTLRCSPRSGDLSVYWYQQSLDQGLQFLIQYYNGEERAKGNILERFSAQQFPDLHSELNLSSLELGDSALYFCASSVVDSYNSPLHFGNGTRLTVT.

This clone was found once. This chain links TRBV27 with TRBJ1-1, with 7 nucleotides matching TRBD1. The CDR3 consists of 14 residues. V trimming: 5 bases; J trimming: 8 bases; junction bases outside the gene matches: 11. CDR1 MNHEY and CDR2 SMNVEV come from the germline V gene (reference sequence). CDR3 protein: CASSILMKGAEAFF. For the CDR3, the DNA is TGTGCCAGCAGTATTTTAATGAAGGGGGCGGAAGCTTTCTTT.

The chain joins TRBV9 to TRBJ2-2; 13 bases map to TRBD2. Germline values: CDR1 SGDLS, CDR2 YYNGEE. J was trimmed by 5 bases and V by 3 bases; bases with no gene match: 13. CDR3 length equals 19 residues. DNA of the CDR3: TGTGCCAGCAGCGCGCCCTTTGGACTAGCGGGAGAGAGAACCGGGGAGCTGTTTTTT. It translates to CASSAPFGLAGERTGELFF.

CDR3 loop: CASSLGQNTGELFF. The CDR3 DNA reads as TGCGCCAGCAGCTTGGGACAGAACACCGGGGAGCTGTTTTTT. V gene TRBV4-1 combines with J gene TRBJ2-2; tentatively, D is TRBD1 (6 bases). This CDR3 is built from 14 residues. The germline V gene has CDR1 MGHRA and CDR2 YSYEKL. Trimming pared 5 bases from V and 1 base from J, leaving 8 bases between.

The V and J genes are TRBV4-2 and TRBJ2-1; the match to TRBD1 covers 9 bases. This CDR3 is built from 14 residues. Germline assignment: CDR1 LGHNA and CDR2 YNFKEQ. With V trimmed by 4 bases and J by 4 bases, 2 bases remained unmatched. The CDR3 sequence: CASSRDRAYNEQFF. CDR3 nucleotides: TGTGCCAGCAGCCGGGACAGGGCGTACAATGAGCAGTTCTTC.

This rearrangement joins TRBV5-4 to TRBJ1-6; no reliable D call. V was pared by 0 bases and J by 3 bases, with 7 bases between. The CDR3 totals 15 residues. Germline assignment: CDR1 SGHNT and CDR2 YYREEE (reference sequence). Written as DNA, the CDR3 is TGTGCCAGCAGCTTGGACAGCAGCTATAATTCACCCCTCCACTTT. This codes for CASSLDSSYNSPLHF.

V and J are TRBV4-3 and TRBJ2-2; D not certain. V lost 4 bases and J lost 2, with 5 bases in between. CDR1 is LGHNA and CDR2 is YSLEER in the germline V gene. There are 13 residues in the CDR3. The CDR3 reads CASSRPNTGELFF. For the CDR3, the DNA is TGCGCCAGCAGCCGACCTAACACCGGGGAGCTGTTTTTT.

The chain has TRBV6-6 and TRBJ2-3; D is unclear. CDR3 length equals 13 residues. CDR1 and CDR2 (germline): MNHNY, SVGAGI (reference sequence). Trimming pared 6 bases from V and 1 base from J, leaving 8 bases between. DNA of the CDR3: TGTGCCAGCAGCCAGAGACGCACAGATACGCAGTATTTT. Translating it yields CASSQRRTDTQYF.

The gene calls are TRBV4-3 and TRBJ1-6; D perhaps matches TRBD1 (5 bases). The CDR3 has 16 residues. Germline assignment: CDR1 LGHNA and CDR2 YSLEER. V shed 0 bases and J shed 3 bases, with 9 bases lying between them. The CDR3 DNA sequence: TGCGCCAGCAGCCAAGATCCCGACAGCTATAATTCACCCCTCCACTTT. The encoded protein is CASSQDPDSYNSPLHF.

This clone is a singleton in its sample. The V gene is TRBV11-2, the J gene TRBJ2-3; D is possibly TRBD1 (5 bases). The CDR3 has 16 amino acids. Between the trimmed V and J ends, which lost 4 bases and 2 bases, there was a span of 16 bases. CDR1 SGHAT and CDR2 FQNNGV come from the germline V gene. The CDR3 loop is CASSSRWQGTTDTQYF. The CDR3 DNA sequence: TGTGCCAGCAGCTCCCGGTGGCAGGGAACCACAGATACGCAGTATTTT.

The J gene is TRBJ2-3, the V gene TRBV5-4; no definite D call. This CDR3 comprises 15 residues. The ends were cut back, 5 bases at V and 0 bases at J, with 13 bases in the middle. Germline-derived CDR1 and CDR2 are SGHNT and YYREEE (reference sequence). CDR3 region: CASRLDQSSTDTQYF. The CDR3 DNA reads TGTGCCAGCAGATTAGACCAATCAAGCACAGATACGCAGTATTTT.

J is TRBJ1-1 and V is TRBV4-1, with D maybe TRBD1 (6 bases). Trimming removed 0 bases at V and 8 bases at J, with 10 bases between. The CDR3 has 13 residues. Germline lookup yields CDR1 MGHRA and CDR2 YSYEKL. The CDR3 sequence is CASSQEPQGEAFF. The CDR3 DNA is TGCGCCAGCAGCCAAGAGCCGCAGGGGGAAGCTTTCTTT.

The chain links TRBV5-4 to TRBJ2-7; D not certain. The CDR3 is 14 residues long. V shed 4 bases and J shed 3 bases, with 14 bases lying between them. The germline V gene encodes CDR1 SGHNT and CDR2 YYREEE (reference sequence). The CDR3 coding sequence is TGTGCCAGCAGCCAAGATTTGATCGGCTACGAGCAGTACTTC. Translated: CASSQDLIGYEQYF.